This passage covers 15 T cell receptor beta chains from one sample sequenced in a study of shared clonotypes between healthy human individuals. Repertoires were generated with immunoSEQ multiplex PCR, while TCRdb's copy carries only in-frame clones and drops some. This repertoire shows about 500,000 clones, 70% to 80% found once; its top ten account for around 12%. Source material: PBMCs. These receptors came from a woman aged 35 to 49 in good health. Some clones in this sample may be carry-over from other donors' samples.

This clone was seen a few times. The chain is built from TRBV19 and TRBJ1-2; maybe TRBD1 (5 bases). Trimming removed 8 bases from V and 3 bases from J, with 25 bases in between. This CDR3 spans 17 amino acids. CDR1 is LNHDA, CDR2 SQIVND, per germline (reference sequence). CDR3 sequence (DNA): TGTGCCAGTGCCGAGACAGCGCTCTACCCCGGGGACTATGGCTACACCTTC. Residues: CASAETALYPGDYGYTF.

Ten or more counts support this clone. Other DNA sequences in this specimen translate into the identical CDR3. V is TRBV9 and J is TRBJ2-7, with a possible D match to TRBD2 (5 bases). The CDR3 spans 15 residues. Per the germline V gene, CDR1 is SGDLS and CDR2 is YYNGEE. The germline V and J ends were trimmed by 0 bases and 0 bases, with 10 bases remaining between them. CDR3 region: CASSVGADPSYEQYF. CDR3 DNA: TGTGCCAGCAGCGTAGGAGCGGACCCCTCCTACGAGCAGTACTTC.

V is TRBV30 and J is TRBJ2-1; tentatively, D is TRBD1 (5 bases). V shed 2 bases and J shed 9 bases, with 14 bases lying between them. This CDR3 contains 13 residues. The V gene's germline CDR1 is GTSNPN and CDR2 SVGIG (reference sequence). In DNA form, the CDR3 reads TGTGCCTGGAGTAGTCTTACCCAGGGTGAGCAGTTCTTC. Residues: CAWSSLTQGEQFF.

As concerns this clone: This may arise from a read error, as a much more abundant clone is one base away. The V and J genes are TRBV27 and TRBJ1-5; D is unresolved. The V gene lost 7 bases and the J gene lost 2 bases, with 12 bases spanning the gap. The V gene's germline CDR1 is MNHEY and CDR2 SMNVEV (reference sequence). This CDR3 region has 14 residues. The CDR3 coding sequence is TGTGCCAGCAATCCATTGGGTGGCAATCAGCCCCAGCATTTT. Translated: CASNPLGGNQPQHF.

The genes are TRBV4-2 and TRBJ2-7; the match to TRBD2 covers 9 bases. Germline V CDR1 and CDR2: LGHNA, YNFKEQ. The CDR3 is made up of 17 amino acids. V trimming: 4 bases; J trimming: 5 bases; junction bases outside the gene matches: 15. The CDR3 nucleotides are TGTGCCAGCAGCCCTTCCCCCCGGGAGCGGGAGGACCACGAGCAGTACTTC. It translates to CASSPSPREREDHEQYF.

The table lists this clone with a few counts. This chain links TRBV7-9 with TRBJ2-7; TRBD2 matches at 9 bases. This CDR3 has 19 amino acids. Germline V CDR1 and CDR2: SEHNR, FQNEAQ (reference sequence). V lost 5 bases, J lost 2 bases, and 19 bases stayed unmatched. The CDR3 DNA reads TGTGCCAGCAGCCCCTCGACTAGCGGACCTGGTCACACCACCTACGAGCAGTACTTC. It codes for CASSPSTSGPGHTTYEQYF.

A remark on this clone: The identical CDR3 is also encoded by other nucleotide sequences in the sample. This chain joins TRBV18 and TRBJ2-1, with a tentative D call TRBD2 (5 bases). From germline, CDR1 is KGHSH and CDR2 LQKENI. Trimming pared 3 bases from V and 3 bases from J, leaving 9 bases between. The CDR3 totals 14 residues. CDR3 DNA sequence: TGTGCCAGCTCACCTGAGCGGAGCTACAATGAGCAGTTCTTC. Translation: CASSPERSYNEQFF. The full variable domain, its missing parts supplied by reference TRBV18 and TRBJ2-1, is NAGVMQNPRHLVRRRGQEARLRCSPMKGHSHVYWYRQLPEEGLKFMVYLQKENIIDESGMPKERFSAEFPKEGPSILRIQQVVRGDSAAYFCASSPERSYNEQFFGPGTRLTVL.

This clone came up a few times. The rearrangement uses TRBV9 and TRBJ1-5, with D perhaps matching TRBD1 (5 bases). The CDR3 sequence is 14 residues long. CDR1 is SGDLS and CDR2 is YYNGEE in the germline V gene. V lost 3 bases and J lost 5, with 12 bases in between. The CDR3 loop is CASSAGTEDQPQHF. The CDR3 bases are TGTGCCAGCAGCGCGGGGACGGAAGATCAGCCCCAGCATTTT.

This clone has a handful of counts. The chain uses TRBV19 and TRBJ1-2; possibly TRBD1 for D (6 bases). The V end lost 6 bases, the J end lost 0 bases, and 14 bases lay between the germline ends. The length of the CDR3 is 15 residues. Germline values: CDR1 LNHDA, CDR2 SQIVND (reference sequence). CDR3 protein: CASSQPGHANYGYTF. The CDR3 DNA is TGTGCCAGTAGCCAGCCGGGACACGCTAACTATGGCTACACCTTC.

The V and J genes are TRBV29-1 and TRBJ1-4; unclear D gene. This CDR3 contains 11 residues. Germline assignment: CDR1 SQVTM and CDR2 ANQGSEA. Trimming left V 5 bases short and J 8 bases short, with 9 bases between. The DNA of the CDR3 is TGCAGCGTTTACAGCGACGAAAAACTGTTTTTT. It specifies CSVYSDEKLFF.

This clone turned up a few times. The V call is TRBV6-6, the J call TRBJ2-4, with no clear D. Germline V gene data show CDR1 as MNHNY and CDR2 as SVGAGI (reference sequence). This CDR3 region has 15 residues. V was cut by 4 bases and J by 0 bases, with 10 bases left in between. The CDR3 here is CASSSQSVAKNIQYF. CDR3 DNA sequence: TGTGCCAGCAGTTCGCAGAGCGTAGCCAAAAACATTCAGTACTTC.

The chain links TRBV29-1 to TRBJ2-3; maybe TRBD2 (7 bases). The CDR3 totals 14 residues. The germline gives CDR1 SQVTM, CDR2 ANQGSEA. Trimming took 4 bases from V and 1 from J, leaving 12 bases between them. For the CDR3, the DNA is TGCAGCGTTGGTCCGGGGGGCCGCACAGATACGCAGTATTTT. Protein: CSVGPGGRTDTQYF.

V and J are TRBV7-9 and TRBJ2-7; D not resolved. This CDR3 is 12 amino acids long. The V end was cut by 5 bases, the J end by 3 bases, with 8 bases between. Germline V gives CDR1 SEHNR, CDR2 FQNEAQ (reference sequence). CDR3 sequence reads: CASSPLNYEQYF. The CDR3 coding sequence is TGTGCCAGCAGCCCACTGAACTACGAGCAGTACTTC.

This clone was recorded a few times. This chain uses TRBV18 with TRBJ2-1; 7 positions match TRBD1. CDR3 length: 14 residues. Germline loops: CDR1 KGHSH, CDR2 LQKENI. V shed 4 bases and J 5 bases; nucleotides not matched to a gene: 5. DNA of the CDR3: TGTGCCAGCTCACTAGGGACAGCTGACAATGAGCAGTTCTTC. It is translated as CASSLGTADNEQFF.

This chain links TRBV19 with TRBJ2-1; 10 bases match TRBD2. The CDR3 loop spans 15 amino acids. The V gene's germline CDR1 is LNHDA and CDR2 SQIVND (reference sequence). Unmatched junction bases numbered 4, after V lost 5 bases and J lost 3 bases. CDR3 bases: TGTGCCAGTAGTCAGCGGGAGGGGTTCTACAATGAGCAGTTCTTC. It encodes CASSQREGFYNEQFF.